This TCR beta chain was captured by sequencing in a study of control samples from healthy donors and cancer patients. TCRdb's copy holds only in-frame clones and misses some; the assay was immunoSEQ multiplex PCR. The sample has 85,000 to 100,000 clones; more than 85% are singletons. The source of this sequence is a man younger than 35 in good health. Sequencing input: blood.

CDR3 DNA: TGTGCCAGCAGCTTAGTCGGCAGGGGGCCTCTCGACAATGAGCAGTTCTTC. Protein product: CASSLVGRGPLDNEQFF. This chain connects TRBV7-8 to TRBJ2-1, with TRBD1 identical over 8 bases. CDR3 size: 17 residues. The germline V gene encodes CDR1 SGHVS and CDR2 FQNEAQ. The V segment lost 1 base and the J segment 5 bases; nucleotides outside the gene matches: 10. The whole variable domain, remainder taken from reference TRBV7-8 and TRBJ2-1, is GAGVSQSPRYKVAKRGQDVALRCDPISGHVSLFWYQQALGQGPEFLTYFQNEAQLDKSGLPSDRFFAERPEGSVSTLKIQRTQQEDSAVYLCASSLVGRGPLDNEQFFGPGTRLTVL.